One sample yielded the 24 T cell receptor beta chains listed below, sequenced in a study of shared clonotypes between healthy human individuals. TCRdb's copy holds only in-frame clones and misses some; the assay was immunoSEQ multiplex PCR. Among roughly 2.2 million clones listed, more than 85% were seen once. The specimen was naive CD4+ T cells from PBMCs. Subset here: CD45RA+ positively selected. Receptors originate from a man between 18 and 29 years old in good health. Some clones in this sample may be carry-over from other donors' samples.

This sequence joins TRBV2 and TRBJ2-7; 10 bases align to TRBD2. Germline V gene sequence: CDR1 SNHLY, CDR2 FYNNEI. CDR3 length: 16 residues. V was clipped by 5 bases and J by 1 base; unmatched bases: 8. CDR3 residues: CASSPRTSGWSYEQYF. CDR3 nucleotides: TGTGCCAGCAGTCCCAGGACTAGCGGATGGTCCTACGAGCAGTACTTC.

This clone was detected once. The V gene is TRBV5-1, the J gene TRBJ2-5, with D possibly matching TRBD1 (6 bases). Per the germline V gene, CDR1 is SGHRS and CDR2 is YFSETQ. V was cut by 5 bases and J by 4 bases, with 12 bases left in between. CDR3 length: 13 residues. CDR3 sequence: CASRQGVGETQYF. The CDR3 region has the DNA TGCGCCAGCAGACAGGGAGTAGGAGAGACCCAGTACTTC. The whole variable domain, remainder taken from reference TRBV5-1 and TRBJ2-5, is KAGVTQTPRYLIKTRGQQVTLSCSPISGHRSVSWYQQTPGQGLQFLFEYFSETQRNKGNFPGRFSGRQFSNSRSEMNVSTLELGDSALYLCASRQGVGETQYFGPGTRLLVL.

This clone appeared once. V and J are TRBV28 and TRBJ2-7, with 8 bases matching TRBD2. The CDR3 is 16 amino acids. The V and J ends lost 7 bases and 0 bases, in that order; junction bases with no gene match: 11. The germline V gene has CDR1 MDHEN and CDR2 SYDVKM. The CDR3 protein is CASTSGGTRSSYEQYF. CDR3 nucleotide sequence: TGTGCCAGCACCTCGGGGGGGACAAGGAGCTCCTACGAGCAGTACTTC.

This chain uses TRBV6-5 with TRBJ2-7; possible D gene TRBD1, 5 bases. Germline lookup yields CDR1 MNHEY and CDR2 SVGAGI. V shed 5 bases and J shed 6 bases, with 11 bases lying between them. There are 12 residues in the CDR3. Here the CDR3 reads CASSRMGLEQYF. The CDR3 nucleotides are TGTGCCAGCAGTCGCATGGGGCTCGAGCAGTACTTC.

The genes are TRBV29-1 and TRBJ1-2; 7 bases are a match to TRBD1. Trimming removed 7 bases from V and 3 bases from J; junction bases left unmatched: 8. CDR3 length equals 13 residues. Germline V gene lookup returns CDR1 SQVTM and CDR2 ANQGSEA. The CDR3 region has the DNA TGCAGCGCCAGGGGGGAGTCTTACTATGGCTACACCTTC. Its protein product is CSARGESYYGYTF.

The chain carries TRBV30 and TRBJ2-1; D uncertain. The CDR3 extends over 13 amino acids. Trimming cost V 3 bases and J 9 bases, with 15 bases left between them. The germline gives CDR1 GTSNPN, CDR2 SVGIG (reference sequence). The CDR3 DNA is TGTGCCTGGAGCACCCTGGACCGCTCTGAGCAGTTCTTC. It codes for CAWSTLDRSEQFF. Looking up the rest from reference TRBV30 and TRBJ2-1 gives the full variable domain: SQTIHQWPATLVQPVGSPLSLECTVEGTSNPNLYWYRQAAGRGLQLLFYSVGIGQISSEVPQNLSASRPQDRQFILSSKKLLLSDSGFYLCAWSTLDRSEQFFGPGTRLTVL.

The chain carries TRBV6-5 and TRBJ2-7, with D perhaps matching TRBD2 (5 bases). This CDR3 contains 14 residues. With 6 bases removed from V and 2 bases from J, the gap between germline ends came to 14 bases. Germline assignment: CDR1 MNHEY and CDR2 SVGAGI. Here the CDR3 reads CASRRSEGPYEQYF. CDR3 in DNA: TGTGCCAGCAGGCGCTCTGAGGGCCCCTACGAGCAGTACTTC.

V is TRBV7-8 and J is TRBJ2-7; D might be TRBD2 (6 bases). Germline CDR1 and CDR2: SGHVS and FQNEAQ. This CDR3 region has 14 residues. Deletions cut 7 bases from V and 6 bases from J, with 19 bases between. CDR3 amino acids: CASTMRTYGGEQYF. The CDR3 DNA reads as TGTGCCAGCACCATGAGGACTTACGGGGGCGAGCAGTACTTC.

This clone is a singleton in its sample. The chain is built from TRBV2 and TRBJ2-3; no firm D call. The germline V gene encodes CDR1 SNHLY and CDR2 FYNNEI. V gave up 7 bases and J gave up 0 bases, with 11 bases separating them. The CDR3 spans 14 residues. As DNA, the CDR3 is TGTGCCAGCACGAGGATAACTAGCACAGATACGCAGTATTTT. Amino acid sequence: CASTRITSTDTQYF.

In this sample, this clone turned up once. V gene TRBV7-8 combines with J gene TRBJ1-5; 8 bases line up with TRBD1. The CDR3 spans 14 residues. The V and J ends lost 6 bases and 4 bases, in that order; junction bases with no gene match: 5. Germline loops: CDR1 SGHVS, CDR2 FQNEAQ. The CDR3 reads CASSLDRANQPQHF. The CDR3 DNA reads as TGTGCCAGCAGTCTGGACAGGGCAAATCAGCCCCAGCATTTT.

In the case of this clone: The sample carries other DNA sequences with the same CDR3. The V and J genes are TRBV19 and TRBJ2-5; no firm D call. The CDR3 is 13 residues long. CDR1 is LNHDA and CDR2 is SQIVND in the germline V gene (reference sequence). The germline V and J ends were trimmed by 3 bases and 1 base, with 6 bases remaining between them. The CDR3 DNA sequence: TGTGCCAGTAGTATTCAAAGCCAAGAGACCCAGTACTTC. Translating it yields CASSIQSQETQYF.

This rearrangement joins TRBV6-6 to TRBJ1-2, with no clear D. Trimming left V 1 base short and J 1 base short, with 10 bases between. Germline values: CDR1 MNHNY, CDR2 SVGAGI (reference sequence). The CDR3 has 15 residues. The CDR3 DNA reads TGTGCCAGCAGTTACTGGGAGGACGTTAACTATGGCTACACCTTC. It yields the protein CASSYWEDVNYGYTF.

The chain links TRBV5-8 to TRBJ1-1, with D perhaps TRBD1 (5 bases). There are 14 residues in the CDR3. V was clipped by 4 bases and J by 5 bases, with 15 bases between them. Per the germline V gene, CDR1 is SGHTS and CDR2 is YDEGEE. Written as DNA, the CDR3 is TGTGCCAGCAGCCCTCGGACAAGACGAACTGAAGCTTTCTTT. Amino acids: CASSPRTRRTEAFF. Complete variable domain (other parts from reference TRBV5-8 and TRBJ1-1): EAGVTQSPTHLIKTRGQQATLRCSPISGHTSVYWYQQALGLGLQFLLWYDEGEERNRGNFPPRFSGRQFPNYSSELNVNALELEDSALYLCASSPRTRRTEAFFGQGTRLTVV.

The rearrangement uses TRBV7-9 and TRBJ2-1; D remains ambiguous. Germline lookup yields CDR1 SEHNR and CDR2 FQNEAQ (reference sequence). The CDR3 is made up of 14 amino acids. V was pared by 5 bases and J by 3 bases, with 11 bases between. The CDR3 region has the DNA TGTGCCAGCAGCCGATCGCAGTTCTACAATGAGCAGTTCTTC. This sequence encodes CASSRSQFYNEQFF.

In regard to this clone: The sample carries other DNA sequences with the same CDR3. The chain joins TRBV30 to TRBJ1-5; 7 bases line up with TRBD1. This CDR3 spans 13 amino acids. Germline V gene lookup returns CDR1 GTSNPN and CDR2 SVGIG (reference sequence). V lost 3 bases, J lost 2 bases, and 1 base stayed unmatched. This CDR3 is CAWSTGGNQPQHF. CDR3 DNA sequence: TGTGCCTGGAGCACAGGGGGCAATCAGCCCCAGCATTTT.

The chain couples TRBV10-3 to TRBJ2-1; TRBD2 agrees at 9 bases. CDR1 and CDR2 (germline): ENHRY, SYGVKD. CDR3 length equals 15 residues. J lost 2 bases, V lost 7 bases, and 6 bases had no gene match. As DNA, the CDR3 is TGTGCCATCACGCGACTAGCGGAAACCTACAATGAGCAGTTCTTC. This sequence encodes CAITRLAETYNEQFF.

In this sample, this clone turned up a few times. V and J are TRBV30 and TRBJ1-1; no firm D call. This CDR3 is built from 11 residues. Per germline, CDR1 GTSNPN and CDR2 SVGIG (reference sequence). Trimming took 1 base from V and 11 from J, leaving 11 bases between them. This CDR3 is CAWSAGLMAFF. The CDR3 DNA is TGTGCCTGGAGTGCTGGACTTATGGCTTTCTTT.

The rearrangement joins TRBV29-1 to TRBJ1-1; unclear D gene. CDR1 SQVTM and CDR2 ANQGSEA come from the germline V gene. The CDR3 has 13 residues. V was shortened by 4 bases and J by 4 bases, with 13 bases between the two germline ends. CDR3 protein: CSVVTVVGTEAFF. In DNA, the CDR3 is TGCAGCGTTGTTACGGTCGTGGGCACTGAAGCTTTCTTT. Full variable domain (outside the CDR3, taken from reference TRBV29-1 and TRBJ1-1): SAVISQKPSRDICQRGTSLTIQCQVDSQVTMMFWYRQQPGQSLTLIATANQGSEATYESGFVIDKFPISRPNLTFSTLTVSNMSPEDSSIYLCSVVTVVGTEAFFGQGTRLTVV.

The chain employs TRBV6-1 and TRBJ1-2; D is ambiguous. V lost 8 bases and J lost 3, with 7 bases in between. From germline, CDR1 is MNHNS and CDR2 SASEGT. The CDR3 spans 11 residues. CDR3 nucleotide sequence: TGTGCCAGCTCACGGTACTATGGCTACACCTTC. This translates into CASSRYYGYTF.

This clone was seen just once. This rearrangement joins TRBV4-2 to TRBJ1-5; 7 bases fit TRBD1. This CDR3 is built from 15 residues. The germline CDR1 and CDR2 sequences are LGHNA and YNFKEQ. The junction had 4 bases not matched to a gene; V was cut back by 3 bases and J by 2 bases. The CDR3 loop is CASSQKGAGNQPQHF. The CDR3 DNA reads TGTGCCAGCAGCCAGAAGGGGGCAGGCAATCAGCCCCAGCATTTT.

J is TRBJ2-5 and V is TRBV4-1; D is possibly TRBD1 or TRBD2 (5 bases each). The CDR3 is made up of 16 amino acids. V gave up 2 bases and J gave up 1 base, with 14 bases separating them. Germline V gene sequence: CDR1 MGHRA, CDR2 YSYEKL. The CDR3 reads CASSQQLGRAQETQYF. DNA of the CDR3: TGCGCCAGCAGCCAACAACTGGGACGGGCCCAAGAGACCCAGTACTTC.

To note about this clone: The junction departs from germline at one end; a sequencing error may be responsible. The rearrangement links TRBV2 to TRBJ2-6, with 10 bases lining up with TRBD1. CDR1 and CDR2 from the germline V gene are SNHLY and FYNNEI. The CDR3 has 12 amino acids. The CDR3 region has the DNA TGTGCCAGCACGGCGGGACAGGGGCTTCACCTTTTC. Residues: CASTAGQGLHLF.

Regarding this clone: A junction end diverges from the germline sequence, so it may reflect a read error. This rearrangement joins TRBV6-6 to TRBJ2-7; D is uncertain. CDR3 size: 11 residues. Germline CDR1 and CDR2: MNHNY and SVGAGI (reference sequence). The CDR3 DNA follows: TGTGCCAGCAGTTACTCATTCCAGAAGATCTTC. Translating it yields CASSYSFQKIF.

This clone was recorded only once. V gene TRBV7-2 combines with J gene TRBJ1-5; no firm D call. In germline, CDR1 is SGHTA, CDR2 FQGNSA. The CDR3 runs to 16 residues. Between the trimmed V and J ends, which lost 2 bases and 2 bases, there was a span of 13 bases. The CDR3 coding sequence is TGTGCCAGCAGCTTATTGGGGAGTCCCCGCAATCAGCCCCAGCATTTT. It encodes CASSLLGSPRNQPQHF.